The 28 T cell receptor beta chains presented below share a single source sample, sequenced in a study of identical twins. TCRdb passed the 5' RACE reads through MiXCR, listing each CDR3 protein once. In the table there are 500,000 to 550,000 distinct CDR3 sequences, approximately 22% of which are singletons. Separately, the same data were catalogued under a study of T cells expressing NK-cell markers.

The sample taken for sequencing was CD4+ T cells sorted from blood. Receptors were obtained from a woman in her late teens or twenties in good health.

The chain joins TRBV10-2 to TRBJ2-3; D is uncertain. From germline, CDR1 is WSHSY and CDR2 SAAADI. The CDR3 runs to 14 residues. V dropped 4 bases and J dropped 2 bases, with 10 bases sitting between them. The DNA for the CDR3 is TGCGCCAGCAGTGCGTCTCCATCCACAGATACGCAGTATTTT. It specifies CASSASPSTDTQYF.

This rearrangement joins TRBV6-2 or TRBV6-3 to TRBJ2-5, with D unclear. With 2 bases removed from V and 4 bases from J, the gap between germline ends came to 8 bases. The CDR3 totals 13 residues. The germline gives CDR1 MNHEY, CDR2 SVGEGT. The CDR3 nucleotides are TGTGCCAGCAGTTACCGGGTACGAGAGACCCAGTACTTC. Protein product: CASSYRVRETQYF.

This clonotype turned up a few times. This chain uses TRBV9 with TRBJ2-1; perhaps TRBD1 as D (5 bases). V was trimmed by 4 bases and J by 12 bases, leaving 23 bases between them. This CDR3 comprises 15 residues. Germline V gene sequence: CDR1 SGDLS, CDR2 YYNGEE. CDR3 DNA: TGTGCCAGCAGCCCCCTCCAGGGCGCTGCCCATTCGCAGTTCTTC. Translation gives CASSPLQGAAHSQFF.

This clonotype was counted between two and nine times. The chain employs TRBV2 and TRBJ2-7, with D hard to call. Germline V gene sequence: CDR1 SNHLY, CDR2 FYNNEI. The CDR3 has 10 residues. V was cut by 7 bases and J by 9 bases, with 10 bases left in between. This chain's CDR3 is CASKQTRQYF. The CDR3 DNA reads as TGTGCCAGCAAACAGACCCGGCAGTACTTC.

V gene TRBV20-1 combines with J gene TRBJ2-3; 8 positions agree with TRBD2. The J segment lost 0 bases and the V segment lost 4 bases, leaving 9 bases of the junction unmatched. Germline V gene data show CDR1 as DFQATT and CDR2 as SNEGSKA (reference sequence). The CDR3 spans 16 residues. This CDR3 is CSANGGDGASTDTQYF. The CDR3 DNA follows: TGCAGTGCTAACGGGGGGGACGGGGCTAGCACAGATACGCAGTATTTT.

The genes are TRBV3-1 and TRBJ1-2; D is undetermined. This CDR3 is built from 14 residues. CDR1 and CDR2 from the germline V gene are LGHDT and YNNKEL (reference sequence). The ends were cut back, 2 bases at V and 2 bases at J, with 9 bases in the middle. The CDR3 sequence: CASSQLSGNYGYTF. CDR3 bases: TGTGCCAGCAGCCAACTTTCCGGGAACTATGGCTACACCTTC. Supplemented by reference TRBV3-1 and TRBJ1-2, the full variable domain reads DTAVSQTPKYLVTQMGNDKSIKCEQNLGHDTMYWYKQDSKKFLKIMFSYNNKELIINETVPNRFSPKSPDKAHLNLHINSLELGDSAVYFCASSQLSGNYGYTFGSGTRLTVV.

This clonotype was counted between two and nine times. The chain employs TRBV12-3 or TRBV12-4 and TRBJ2-1; the match to TRBD2 covers 7 bases. The CDR3 consists of 15 residues. J gave up 1 base and V 9 bases, and 9 bases lay outside the gene matches. DNA of the CDR3: TGTGCCAGTCTCCGTTTGCGGGAGTCCTACAATGAGCAGTTCTTC. Protein: CASLRLRESYNEQFF.

This chain connects TRBV9 to TRBJ2-2; D is perhaps TRBD2 (6 bases). V gave up 4 bases and J gave up 4 bases, with 14 bases separating them. The CDR3 runs to 15 residues. Germline CDR1 reads SGDLS; CDR2 reads YYNGEE. CDR3 nucleotide sequence: TGTGCCAGCAGCATAGCGGACTACCCCACCGGGGAGCTGTTTTTT. The encoded protein is CASSIADYPTGELFF. The full variable domain, in which reference TRBV9 and TRBJ2-2 provide the parts outside the CDR3, is DSGVTQTPKHLITATGQRVTLRCSPRSGDLSVYWYQQSLDQGLQFLIQYYNGEERAKGNILERFSAQQFPDLHSELNLSSLELGDSALYFCASSIADYPTGELFFGEGSRLTVL.

This rearrangement joins TRBV12-3 or TRBV12-4 to TRBJ1-1; D might be TRBD1 (6 bases). V lost 6 bases to trimming and J lost 10 bases, with 18 bases between them. This CDR3 has 13 residues. The CDR3 protein is CASSRQEIRRAFF. CDR3 in DNA: TGTGCCAGCAGCCGACAGGAGATTAGAAGAGCTTTCTTT.

The chain has TRBV5-1 and TRBJ2-3; D remains unclear. CDR3 length: 14 residues. Germline CDR1 reads SGHRS; CDR2 reads YFSETQ. The ends were cut back, 2 bases at V and 2 bases at J, with 9 bases in the middle. CDR3 residues: CASSLWATTDTQYF. DNA for the CDR3: TGCGCCAGCAGCTTATGGGCCACCACAGATACGCAGTATTTT.

This clonotype was seen many times. The chain uses TRBV29-1 and TRBJ2-3, with D perhaps TRBD2 (5 bases). The CDR3 runs 16 residues. V dropped 1 base and J dropped 0 bases, with 14 bases sitting between them. Looked up from germline, CDR1 is SQVTM and CDR2 is ANQGSEA. CDR3 sequence reads: CSVEVRTRTSTDTQYF. CDR3 DNA sequence: TGCAGCGTTGAAGTTCGCACCCGGACTAGCACAGATACGCAGTATTTT.

This clonotype showed up many times. The chain is built from TRBV7-8 and TRBJ1-4, with D perhaps TRBD1 (5 bases). Looked up from germline, CDR1 is SGHVS and CDR2 is FQNEAQ. With 2 bases removed from V and 4 bases from J, the gap between germline ends came to 11 bases. This CDR3 region has 15 residues. The CDR3 here is CASSLMGGDNEKLFF. The CDR3 DNA sequence: TGTGCCAGCAGCTTAATGGGGGGGGATAATGAAAAACTGTTTTTT. The full variable domain, its missing parts supplied by reference TRBV7-8 and TRBJ1-4, is GAGVSQSPRYKVAKRGQDVALRCDPISGHVSLFWYQQALGQGPEFLTYFQNEAQLDKSGLPSDRFFAERPEGSVSTLKIQRTQQEDSAVYLCASSLMGGDNEKLFFGSGTQLSVL.

In its sample, this clonotype was seen once. V is TRBV19 and J is TRBJ2-5; D is undetermined. Trimming took 5 bases from V and 1 from J, leaving 14 bases between them. This CDR3 has 15 residues. Germline V gives CDR1 LNHDA, CDR2 SQIVND (reference sequence). As DNA, the CDR3 is TGTGCCAGTAGTCCCCAACCGCGGACCCAAGAGACCCAGTACTTC. Amino acids: CASSPQPRTQETQYF.

This clonotype was detected many times. V and J are TRBV7-2 and TRBJ2-1; D not certain. V shed 0 bases and J shed 4 bases, with 1 base lying between them. The V gene's germline CDR1 is SGHTA and CDR2 FQGNSA. The CDR3 has 12 amino acids. The CDR3 loop reads CASSLAYNEQFF. The CDR3 bases are TGTGCCAGCAGCTTAGCTTACAATGAGCAGTTCTTC.

The chain carries TRBV20-1 and TRBJ2-7; maybe TRBD2 (5 bases). Germline CDR1 and CDR2: DFQATT and SNEGSKA (reference sequence). The CDR3 extends over 14 amino acids. V was pared by 5 bases and J by 2 bases, with 16 bases between. This chain's CDR3 is CSALAAVRAYEQYF. Here the CDR3 DNA reads TGCAGTGCTTTGGCAGCGGTACGGGCCTACGAGCAGTACTTC.

The J gene is TRBJ2-7, the V gene TRBV9; D may match TRBD1 or TRBD2 (5 bases each). The CDR3 length is 14 residues. The V end lost 0 bases, the J end lost 0 bases, and 7 bases lay between the germline ends. Germline lookup yields CDR1 SGDLS and CDR2 YYNGEE. The CDR3 reads CASSVGGSSYEQYF. CDR3 nucleotides: TGTGCCAGCAGCGTAGGGGGGAGCTCCTACGAGCAGTACTTC.

CDR3 residues: CASSPQPKEGGYEQYF. CDR3 coding DNA: TGTGCCAGCAGCCCTCAGCCTAAGGAAGGGGGCTACGAGCAGTACTTC. This chain links TRBV7-8 with TRBJ2-7; weak D call: TRBD1 (6 bases). Germline V gene data show CDR1 as SGHVS and CDR2 as FQNEAQ. The CDR3 spans 16 residues. Trimming removed 5 bases at V and 3 bases at J, with 20 bases between.

The chain recombines TRBV7-9 with TRBJ2-7, with D tentatively TRBD2 (5 bases). The V end was cut by 5 bases, the J end by 5 bases, with 13 bases between. The CDR3 consists of 13 residues. In germline, CDR1 is SEHNR, CDR2 FQNEAQ (reference sequence). CDR3 sequence: CASSLPGGHEQYF. The CDR3 coding sequence is TGTGCCAGCAGCCTGCCCGGAGGCCACGAGCAGTACTTC. Based on the CDR3 plus reference TRBV7-9 and TRBJ2-7, the full variable domain is DTGVSQNPRHKITKRGQNVTFRCDPISEHNRLYWYRQTLGQGPEFLTYFQNEAQLEKSRLLSDRFSAERPKGSFSTLEIQRTEQGDSAMYLCASSLPGGHEQYFGPGTRLTVT.

Regarding this clonotype: The conserved phenylalanine or tryptophan normally closing the CDR3 is absent here, so this likely arose from a read error. The limits of the CDR3 on the DNA are not certain, so only TCRdb's listed CDR3 is given. The chain employs TRBV3-1 and TRBJ1-2. The CDR3 numbers 11 amino acids, ends counted. Germline CDR1 reads LGHDT; CDR2 reads YNNKEL (reference sequence). The CDR3 loop reads CASSQDRVQAI.

CDR3 amino acids: CASSVGQEMNTEAFF. CDR3 sequence (DNA): TGTGCCAGCAGCGTAGGGCAGGAGATGAACACTGAAGCTTTCTTT. The chain links TRBV9 to TRBJ1-1; no clear D gene. Germline V gene lookup returns CDR1 SGDLS and CDR2 YYNGEE. Trimming took off 0 bases at V and 0 bases at J, with 9 bases between the two ends. CDR3 length: 15 amino acids.

V is TRBV12-3 or TRBV12-4 and J is TRBJ2-7; D unresolved. This CDR3 is 14 amino acids long. Trimming took off 0 bases at V and 4 bases at J, with 10 bases between the two ends. CDR3 DNA sequence: TGTGCCAGCAGTTTAGCAGGGCCCCTATACGAGCAGTACTTC. It translates to CASSLAGPLYEQYF.

The chain links TRBV12-5 to TRBJ1-1, with 7 positions matching TRBD1. Germline V gene sequence: CDR1 LGHNT, CDR2 FRNRAP. The length of the CDR3 is 14 residues. With 6 bases clipped from V and 8 bases from J, the junction kept 12 bases outside the gene matches. The CDR3 protein is CASGSRSTGPEAFF. The CDR3 region has the DNA TGTGCTAGTGGCTCGAGATCGACAGGGCCCGAAGCTTTCTTT.

V is TRBV5-1 and J is TRBJ2-3; possibly TRBD2 for D (5 bases). The CDR3 spans 15 residues. Germline V lookup: CDR1 SGHRS, CDR2 YFSETQ. Trimming cost V 7 bases and J 3 bases, with 18 bases left between them. The CDR3 nucleotides read TGCGCCAGCGATAGGGCTAGCCCCGGGACAGATACGCAGTATTTT. This gives the protein CASDRASPGTDTQYF. The full variable domain, with the rest looked up from reference TRBV5-1 and TRBJ2-3, is KAGVTQTPRYLIKTRGQQVTLSCSPISGHRSVSWYQQTPGQGLQFLFEYFSETQRNKGNFPGRFSGRQFSNSRSEMNVSTLELGDSALYLCASDRASPGTDTQYFGPGTRLTVL.

This sequence joins TRBV18 and TRBJ2-1; possibly TRBD1 for D (6 bases). The CDR3 runs 14 residues. Germline V gene lookup returns CDR1 KGHSH and CDR2 LQKENI. Trimming stripped 4 bases from V and 9 bases from J, with 16 bases between. The CDR3 loop reads CASSLTLRGSEQFF. The CDR3 DNA sequence: TGTGCCAGCTCACTTACCCTCAGGGGAAGTGAGCAGTTCTTC.

This chain joins TRBV7-2 and TRBJ2-3, with TRBD2 as a possible D gene (5 bases). The CDR3 is 14 amino acids. CDR1 is SGHTA and CDR2 is FQGNSA in the germline V gene. V gave up 3 bases and J gave up 4 bases, with 11 bases separating them. The CDR3 bases are TGTGCCAGCAGCTTTGGACTTACCGCAGATACGCAGTATTTT. Translated: CASSFGLTADTQYF.

Many counts were recorded for this clonotype. This chain joins TRBV5-1 and TRBJ2-1; the D is unclear. This CDR3 contains 12 residues. The ends were cut back, 0 bases at V and 7 bases at J, with 5 bases in the middle. In germline, CDR1 is SGHRS, CDR2 YFSETQ. In DNA form, the CDR3 reads TGCGCCAGCAGCTTGGTCCTAAATGAGCAGTTCTTC. As protein: CASSLVLNEQFF.

This clonotype occurred a few times. The V and J genes are TRBV10-3 and TRBJ2-1; TRBD2 might be the D (5 bases). Germline V gene sequence: CDR1 ENHRY, CDR2 SYGVKD. The CDR3 covers 12 residues. The germline V and J ends were trimmed by 2 bases and 10 bases, with 9 bases remaining between them. CDR3 sequence reads: CAISEKGAEQFF. The CDR3 DNA follows: TGTGCCATCAGTGAGAAGGGAGCAGAGCAGTTCTTC.

This chain joins TRBV7-2 and TRBJ1-1, with 9 bases lining up with TRBD1. The V and J ends lost 0 bases and 1 base, in that order; junction bases with no gene match: 3. The CDR3 is made up of 16 amino acids. Germline CDR1 is SGHTA and CDR2 is FQGNSA. The chain's CDR3 is CASSLAGTGRNTEAFF. The CDR3 region has the DNA TGTGCCAGCAGCTTAGCGGGGACAGGGAGGAACACTGAAGCTTTCTTT.